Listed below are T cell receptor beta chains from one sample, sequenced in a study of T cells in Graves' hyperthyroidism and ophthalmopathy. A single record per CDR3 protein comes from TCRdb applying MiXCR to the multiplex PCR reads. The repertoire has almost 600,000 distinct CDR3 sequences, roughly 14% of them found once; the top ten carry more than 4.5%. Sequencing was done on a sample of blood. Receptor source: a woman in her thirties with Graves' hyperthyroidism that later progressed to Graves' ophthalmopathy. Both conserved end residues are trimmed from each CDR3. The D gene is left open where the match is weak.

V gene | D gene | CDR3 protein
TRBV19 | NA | ASSFATRTDQETQY
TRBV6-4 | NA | ASSYPPQGGSNQPQH
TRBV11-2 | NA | ASSPSVMNTEAF
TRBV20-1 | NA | SARDFRDNLNEQF
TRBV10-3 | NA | AISESTGTDTQY
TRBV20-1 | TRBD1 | SAPDRADSCNEQF
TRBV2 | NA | ASSVMGMDEQF
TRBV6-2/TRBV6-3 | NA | ANSTSHNSYNEQF
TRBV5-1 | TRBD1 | AGGVAPGTDNEKLF
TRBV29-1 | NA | SADSPSSYGYT
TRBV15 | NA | ATSPRLGTGLNEKLF
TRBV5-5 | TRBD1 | ASSSIQGQWVDGYT
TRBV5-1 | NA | ASSLEVRNNEQF
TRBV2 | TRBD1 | ATPFDRGLTDTQY
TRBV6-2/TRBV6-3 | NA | ASSPASGQPQH
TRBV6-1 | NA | ASSSNPAGGYT
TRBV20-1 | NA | SASSAVSNQPQH
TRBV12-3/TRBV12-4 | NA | ASSLTQRNGYT
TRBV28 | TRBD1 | ASQTGGYNSPLH
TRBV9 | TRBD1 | ASSVQGAGYEQY
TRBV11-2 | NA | ASSFGGSETQY
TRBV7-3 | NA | ASSLDLGRAYEHY
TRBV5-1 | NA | ASSSEGLNEQY
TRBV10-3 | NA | AISREGTNQPQH
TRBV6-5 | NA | ASSYSFGNYGYT
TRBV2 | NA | ASSPSGLANNEQF
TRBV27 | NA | ASSGWVREGIRTQH
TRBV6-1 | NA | ASTRSGGTVSYNEQF
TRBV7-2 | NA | ASSPLGSGNNQPQH
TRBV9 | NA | ASLPSGHNNEQF
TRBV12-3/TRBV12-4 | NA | ASSPPAGSYEQY
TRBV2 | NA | ASRGEGTPGQPQH
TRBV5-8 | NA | ASSSAGRGDEAF
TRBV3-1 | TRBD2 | ASSQDMTSLYNEQF
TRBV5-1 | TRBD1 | ASSPGQDSRLDTEAF
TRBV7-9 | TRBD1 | ASSAGTGSNEAF
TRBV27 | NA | ASSLSLGGVQAEAF
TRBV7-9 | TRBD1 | ASSLRTGSTDTQY
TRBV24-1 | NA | ATSDPTGSEADTQY
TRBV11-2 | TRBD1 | ASSYGQGYTEAF
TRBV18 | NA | ASSPDSGAHQPQH
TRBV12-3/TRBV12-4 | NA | ASSILGGNEQF
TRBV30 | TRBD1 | AWSVYRGNTEAF
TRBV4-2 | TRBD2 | ASSQDLTSNIQY
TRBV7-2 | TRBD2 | ARSGSPPETQY
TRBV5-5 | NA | ASSLGHGNYGYT
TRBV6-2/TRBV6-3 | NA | ASSPSQSASGYT
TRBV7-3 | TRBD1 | ASSLSTGTEKKSSYEQY